Presented here are 24 T cell receptor beta chains from one specimen sequenced in a study of cytomegalovirus exposure and HLA in healthy donors (dated by TCRdb to 2017 to 2019). Library preparation used the immunoSEQ multiplex PCR assay. Imported from immuneACCESS, the table was reduced by TCRdb to in-frame sequences with V and J called. These copies leave out some clones; in studies compared against another copy, an unresolved V gene accounts for under half, and the cause of the remainder is not known. This sample has 200,000 to 300,000 clones in its table, and 86% of those were observed once. The ten most abundant clones make up around 1.3% of the sample. The specimen sequenced was PBMCs. Receptors originate from a woman aged 30 to 39 in good health and CMV-seropositive.

The DNA for the CDR3 is TGTGCCAGCAGCTATACCGGGACAGGGGTCACTGAAGCTTTCTTT. This codes for CASSYTGTGVTEAFF. The V and J genes are TRBV11-2 and TRBJ1-1; 10 positions match TRBD1. V shed 4 bases, J shed 4 bases, and the junction held 6 bases outside the gene matches. The CDR3 has 15 amino acids. The V gene's germline CDR1 is SGHAT and CDR2 FQNNGV.

The V gene is TRBV7-6, the J gene TRBJ1-2; TRBD1 is a possible D gene (5 bases). Germline V gives CDR1 SGHVS, CDR2 FNYEAQ. Deletions cut 4 bases from V and 7 bases from J, with 10 bases between. The CDR3 is 12 amino acids. In nucleotides, the CDR3 is TGTGCCAGCAGCTCGCAGGGATCTGGCTACACCTTC. Residues: CASSSQGSGYTF.

This chain uses TRBV2 with TRBJ1-1; TRBD1 aligns across 7 bases. V was clipped by 4 bases and J by 1 base; unmatched bases: 6. The V gene's germline CDR1 is SNHLY and CDR2 FYNNEI. CDR3 length: 15 residues. CDR3 loop: CASSGSGGPNTEAFF. The DNA for the CDR3 is TGTGCCAGCAGTGGGTCAGGGGGACCGAACACTGAAGCTTTCTTT.

The V gene is TRBV27, the J gene TRBJ1-5; 12 bases match TRBD1. The trim removed 2 bases at V and 9 bases at J, leaving 8 bases unmatched. Looked up from germline, CDR1 is MNHEY and CDR2 is SMNVEV (reference sequence). This CDR3 comprises 16 residues. Here the CDR3 reads CASSLGGTGGLWPQHF. In DNA, the CDR3 is TGTGCCAGCAGTTTAGGCGGGACAGGGGGCTTATGGCCCCAGCATTTT.

This chain uses TRBV28 with TRBJ2-1; 13 positions agree with TRBD2. After removal of 6 bases from V and 4 bases from J, the junction contained 6 bases not matched to a gene. Germline CDR1 is MDHEN and CDR2 is SYDVKM. The CDR3 spans 16 residues. The CDR3 DNA reads as TGTGCCAGCAGCCCAGGGACTAGCGGGGTTTACAATGAGCAGTTCTTC. This encodes CASSPGTSGVYNEQFF.

V gene TRBV9 combines with J gene TRBJ2-7, with 8 bases aligning to TRBD2. J lost 6 bases, V lost 4 bases, and 15 bases had no gene match. From germline, CDR1 is SGDLS and CDR2 YYNGEE. This CDR3 is built from 16 residues. CDR3 sequence: CASSPGGGGLVSEQYF. In DNA form, the CDR3 reads TGTGCCAGCAGCCCCGGGGGGGGTGGTTTAGTAAGCGAGCAGTACTTC.

This clone was observed a single time. CDR3 amino acids: CASSLTSNTQYF. The DNA of the CDR3 is TGCGCCAGCAGTCTTACTAGCAATACGCAGTATTTT. The chain has TRBV5-1 and TRBJ2-3; tentative D call: TRBD2 (6 bases). In germline, CDR1 is SGHRS, CDR2 YFSETQ. This CDR3 region has 12 residues. The ends were cut back, 5 bases at V and 7 bases at J, with 11 bases in the middle.

The chain recombines TRBV9 with TRBJ2-7, with TRBD1 matching 10 bases. Per the germline V gene, CDR1 is SGDLS and CDR2 is YYNGEE. The CDR3 is made up of 15 amino acids. With 3 bases clipped from V and 5 bases from J, the junction kept 8 bases outside the gene matches. The CDR3 region is CASSAAGTGVHEQYF. The CDR3 nucleotides read TGTGCCAGCAGCGCCGCCGGGACAGGGGTCCACGAGCAGTACTTC.

This clone has only a few counts. The CDR3 loop is CASRLAGTRSYEQYF. CDR3 coding DNA: TGTGCCAGCAGACTTGCCGGGACTAGATCCTACGAGCAGTACTTC. The chain employs TRBV6-6 and TRBJ2-7; the match to TRBD2 covers 8 bases. This CDR3 is built from 15 residues. The V segment lost 6 bases and the J segment 1 base; nucleotides outside the gene matches: 8. Germline V gene data show CDR1 as MNHNY and CDR2 as SVGAGI (reference sequence).

DNA of the CDR3: TGTGCCAGCAGGGCTACACCTAGCTCCTACGAGCAGTACTTC. Translation gives CASRATPSSYEQYF. The J gene is TRBJ2-7, the V gene TRBV7-2; D unresolved. The CDR3 runs to 14 residues. Germline values: CDR1 SGHTA, CDR2 FQGNSA. Trimming pared 6 bases from V and 0 bases from J, leaving 12 bases between.

The V and J genes are TRBV5-1 and TRBJ1-5; 7 nucleotides line up with TRBD1. The V gene end was trimmed by 6 bases and the J gene end by 1 base; junction bases not matched to a gene: 7. Germline CDR1 is SGHRS and CDR2 is YFSETQ. The CDR3 is 15 amino acids. The CDR3 sequence is CASKLDRSSNQPQHF. The DNA for the CDR3 is TGCGCCAGCAAGCTGGACAGGTCGAGCAATCAGCCCCAGCATTTT.

The DNA for the CDR3 is TGTGCCAGCAGTGGGACAGGGGGTGGCTACACCTTC. Encoded protein: CASSGTGGGYTF. This chain links TRBV2 with TRBJ1-2, with 10 bases aligning to TRBD1. The CDR3 is 12 residues long. V lost 4 bases to trimming and J lost 7 bases; unmatched junction nucleotides: 0. In germline, CDR1 is SNHLY, CDR2 FYNNEI.

This clone has only a few counts. CDR3 sequence: CASRGGLHTDTQYF. The CDR3 DNA reads as TGTGCCAGCAGGGGCGGGCTACACACAGATACGCAGTATTTT. V is TRBV27 and J is TRBJ2-3; tentative D call: TRBD2 (5 bases). V dropped 6 bases and J dropped 2 bases, with 12 bases sitting between them. Germline V lookup: CDR1 MNHEY, CDR2 SMNVEV (reference sequence). CDR3 length: 14 residues.

The chain joins TRBV28 to TRBJ2-7, with D tentatively TRBD1 (6 bases). The CDR3 is 16 residues long. Germline CDR1 and CDR2: MDHEN and SYDVKM. Trimming stripped 6 bases from V and 0 bases from J, with 18 bases between. Here the CDR3 reads CASRRAGVYASYEQYF. CDR3 DNA sequence: TGTGCCAGCAGGCGAGCAGGGGTCTATGCCTCCTACGAGCAGTACTTC.

J is TRBJ2-5 and V is TRBV7-2, with a tentative D call TRBD2 (5 bases). This CDR3 contains 13 residues. The V end was cut by 4 bases, the J end by 4 bases, with 10 bases between. Germline V gives CDR1 SGHTA, CDR2 FQGNSA. The chain's CDR3 is CASSSQAGETQYF. CDR3 DNA: TGTGCCAGCAGCTCCCAGGCGGGAGAGACCCAGTACTTC.

The V gene is TRBV28, the J gene TRBJ1-1, with a tentative D call TRBD1 (6 bases). This CDR3 has 13 residues. V was clipped by 5 bases and J by 8 bases, with 15 bases between them. CDR1 is MDHEN, CDR2 SYDVKM, per germline. The CDR3 region has the DNA TGTGCCAGCAGTACCGGACAGCTTAGCGAAGCTTTCTTT. Translating it yields CASSTGQLSEAFF.

The rearrangement links TRBV18 to TRBJ1-5; D is uncertain. Germline values: CDR1 KGHSH, CDR2 LQKENI. There are 13 residues in the CDR3. The germline V and J ends were trimmed by 2 bases and 5 bases, with 7 bases remaining between them. CDR3 bases: TGTGCCAGCTCACCATACACAGATCAGCCCCAGCATTTT. It translates to CASSPYTDQPQHF.

The V gene is TRBV11-2, the J gene TRBJ2-3; TRBD1 is a possible D gene (5 bases). This CDR3 has 14 amino acids. Trimming shortened V by 5 bases and J by 6 bases, and 15 bases separated the two germline ends. Germline assignment: CDR1 SGHAT and CDR2 FQNNGV. The CDR3 spells CASSRSLGADTQYF. In DNA, the CDR3 is TGTGCCAGCAGCCGAAGTTTAGGGGCTGATACGCAGTATTTT. The whole variable domain, remainder taken from reference TRBV11-2 and TRBJ2-3, is EAGVAQSPRYKIIEKRQSVAFWCNPISGHATLYWYQQILGQGPKLLIQFQNNGVVDDSQLPKDRFSAERLKGVDSTLKIQPAKLEDSAVYLCASSRSLGADTQYFGPGTRLTVL.

The chain uses TRBV27 and TRBJ2-7; perhaps TRBD1 as D (6 bases). CDR1 MNHEY and CDR2 SMNVEV come from the germline V gene (reference sequence). The CDR3 sequence is 13 residues long. Between the trimmed V and J ends, which lost 5 bases and 3 bases, there was a span of 11 bases. DNA for the CDR3: TGTGCCAGCAGTCCCCCGGACAGCTACGAGCAGTACTTC. Translating it yields CASSPPDSYEQYF.

J is TRBJ2-3 and V is TRBV4-1; TRBD1 matches 12 bases. The CDR3 is 13 amino acids. Germline CDR1 reads MGHRA; CDR2 reads YSYEKL. J lost 6 bases, V lost 8 bases, and 3 bases had no gene match. CDR3 region: CASGDRGPDTQYF. The CDR3 DNA sequence: TGCGCCAGCGGGGACAGGGGGCCGGATACGCAGTATTTT.

The count of this clone is one. One end of the junction fails to match germline, which may point to a read error. The V call is TRBV19, the J call TRBJ1-2; perhaps TRBD1 as D (6 bases). Germline CDR1 reads LNHDA; CDR2 reads SQIVND (reference sequence). The CDR3 contains 12 residues. The CDR3 DNA is TGTGCCAGTAGTACAGGGGCCGCCGTTAATTTTTTC. This translates into CASSTGAAVNFF.

The chain joins TRBV28 to TRBJ1-5; possibly TRBD1 for D (5 bases). The CDR3 length is 14 residues. The germline V gene has CDR1 MDHEN and CDR2 SYDVKM. Trimming took off 6 bases at V and 4 bases at J, with 13 bases between the two ends. The CDR3 loop reads CASRTTGVNQPQHF. For the CDR3, the DNA is TGTGCCAGCAGGACAACAGGTGTAAATCAGCCCCAGCATTTT.

The rearrangement joins TRBV27 to TRBJ1-5, with TRBD1 identical over 10 bases. Germline values: CDR1 MNHEY, CDR2 SMNVEV (reference sequence). Germline trimming cut 6 bases from V and 5 bases from J; bases unmatched to any gene: 7. The CDR3 totals 15 residues. The CDR3 DNA sequence: TGTGCCAGCAGCGAGGGGACAGGGGATTATCAGCCCCAGCATTTT. It translates to CASSEGTGDYQPQHF.

V and J are TRBV27 and TRBJ1-5; D ambiguous. The CDR3 runs to 14 residues. Germline loops: CDR1 MNHEY, CDR2 SMNVEV (reference sequence). The ends were cut back, 3 bases at V and 3 bases at J, with 9 bases in the middle. The CDR3 protein is CASSLSRLNQPQHF. The CDR3 DNA follows: TGTGCCAGCAGTTTGTCGAGGCTCAATCAGCCCCAGCATTTT.